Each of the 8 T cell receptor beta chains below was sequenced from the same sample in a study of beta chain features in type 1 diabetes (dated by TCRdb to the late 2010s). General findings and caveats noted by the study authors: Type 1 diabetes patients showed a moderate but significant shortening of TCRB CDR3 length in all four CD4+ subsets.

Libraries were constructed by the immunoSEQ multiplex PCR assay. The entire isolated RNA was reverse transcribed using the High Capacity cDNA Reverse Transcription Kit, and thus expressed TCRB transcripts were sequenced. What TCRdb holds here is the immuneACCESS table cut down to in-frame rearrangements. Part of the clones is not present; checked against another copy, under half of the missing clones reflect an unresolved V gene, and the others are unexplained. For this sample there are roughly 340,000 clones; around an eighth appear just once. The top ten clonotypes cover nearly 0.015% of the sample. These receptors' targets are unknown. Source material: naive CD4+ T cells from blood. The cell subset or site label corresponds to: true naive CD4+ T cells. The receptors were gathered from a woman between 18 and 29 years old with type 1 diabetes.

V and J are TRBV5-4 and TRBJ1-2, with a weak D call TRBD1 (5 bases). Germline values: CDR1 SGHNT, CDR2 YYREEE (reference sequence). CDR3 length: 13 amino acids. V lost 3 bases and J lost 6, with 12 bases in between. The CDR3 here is CASSSQGRDGYTF. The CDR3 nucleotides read TGTGCCAGCAGCTCGCAGGGTAGGGATGGCTACACCTTC.

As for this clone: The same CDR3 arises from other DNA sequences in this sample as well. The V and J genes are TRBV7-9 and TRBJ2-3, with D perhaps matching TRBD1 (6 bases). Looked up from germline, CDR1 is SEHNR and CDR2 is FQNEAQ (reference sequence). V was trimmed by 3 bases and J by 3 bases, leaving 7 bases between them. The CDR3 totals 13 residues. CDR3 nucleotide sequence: TGTGCCAGCAGCTTTAGGGGGACAGATACGCAGTATTTT. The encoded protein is CASSFRGTDTQYF.

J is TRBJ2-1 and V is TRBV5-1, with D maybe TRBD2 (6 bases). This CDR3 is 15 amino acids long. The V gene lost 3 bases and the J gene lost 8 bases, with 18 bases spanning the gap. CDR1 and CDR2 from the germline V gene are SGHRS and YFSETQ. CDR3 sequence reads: CASSSSGRGVDEQFF. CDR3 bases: TGCGCCAGCAGCTCAAGCGGGCGCGGGGTAGATGAGCAGTTCTTC. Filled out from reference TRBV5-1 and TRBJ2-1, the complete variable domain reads KAGVTQTPRYLIKTRGQQVTLSCSPISGHRSVSWYQQTPGQGLQFLFEYFSETQRNKGNFPGRFSGRQFSNSRSEMNVSTLELGDSALYLCASSSSGRGVDEQFFGPGTRLTVL.

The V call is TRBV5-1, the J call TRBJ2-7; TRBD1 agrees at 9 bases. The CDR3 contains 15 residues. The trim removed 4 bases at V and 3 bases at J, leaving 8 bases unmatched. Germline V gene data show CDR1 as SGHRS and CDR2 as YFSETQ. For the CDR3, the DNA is TGCGCCAGCAGCCCCCAGGGGACAGGGTTCTACGAGCAGTACTTC. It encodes CASSPQGTGFYEQYF.

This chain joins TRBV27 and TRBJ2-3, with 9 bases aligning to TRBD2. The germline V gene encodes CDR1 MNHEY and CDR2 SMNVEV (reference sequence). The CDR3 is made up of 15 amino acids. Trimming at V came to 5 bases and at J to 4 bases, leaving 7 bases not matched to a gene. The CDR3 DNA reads TGTGCCAGCAGTGCCGCGGCGGGAGGGCCAGATACGCAGTATTTT. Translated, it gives CASSAAAGGPDTQYF.

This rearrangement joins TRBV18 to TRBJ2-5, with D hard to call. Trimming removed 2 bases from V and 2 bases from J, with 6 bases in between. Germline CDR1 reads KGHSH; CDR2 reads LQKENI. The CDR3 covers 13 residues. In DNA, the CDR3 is TGTGCCAGCTCACCAATCGGGCAAGAGACCCAGTACTTC. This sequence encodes CASSPIGQETQYF.

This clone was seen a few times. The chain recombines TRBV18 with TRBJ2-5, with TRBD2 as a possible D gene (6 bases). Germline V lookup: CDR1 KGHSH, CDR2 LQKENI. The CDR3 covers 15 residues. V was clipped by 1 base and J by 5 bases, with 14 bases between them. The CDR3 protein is CASSPRSLAGETQYF. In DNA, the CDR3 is TGTGCCAGCTCACCACGTTCACTAGCCGGGGAGACCCAGTACTTC.

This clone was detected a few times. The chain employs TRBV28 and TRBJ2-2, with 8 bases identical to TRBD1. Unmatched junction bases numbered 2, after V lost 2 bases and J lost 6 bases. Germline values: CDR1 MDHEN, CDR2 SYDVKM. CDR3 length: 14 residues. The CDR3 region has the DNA TGTGCCAGCAGTTTACAGGGGGCTTCCGGGGAGCTGTTTTTT. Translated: CASSLQGASGELFF.